These 17 T cell receptor beta chains were sequenced from one sample in a study of T cells of healthy individuals. TCRdb re-called the 5' RACE reads through MiXCR, storing one row per CDR3 protein. The table lists nearly 100,000 distinct CDR3 sequences, 15% to 20% of them singletons. The receptor source for this set is a human donor in good health.

The rearrangement links TRBV12-3 or TRBV12-4 to TRBJ1-5; 8 bases fit TRBD1. The CDR3 has 11 residues. V lost 4 bases, J lost 11 bases, and 1 base stayed unmatched. The CDR3 is CASSYRGAQHF. DNA of the CDR3: TGTGCCAGCAGTTACAGGGGGGCCCAGCATTTT.

The V and J genes are TRBV20-1 and TRBJ2-1; TRBD2 matches at 11 bases. Germline CDR1 DFQATT, CDR2 SNEGSKA (reference sequence). This CDR3 contains 17 residues. After removal of 2 bases from V and 0 bases from J, the junction contained 6 bases not matched to a gene. CDR3 residues: CSARLSGRASSYNEQFF. The CDR3 region has the DNA TGCAGTGCTAGACTTAGCGGGAGGGCGAGCTCCTACAATGAGCAGTTCTTC.

The rearrangement joins TRBV28 to TRBJ2-7; TRBD2 is a possible D gene (7 bases). There are 15 residues in the CDR3. V was clipped by 2 bases and J by 6 bases, with 17 bases between them. CDR1 is MDHEN and CDR2 is SYDVKM in the germline V gene. The CDR3 protein is CASSLGGAGLSEQYF. CDR3 DNA sequence: TGTGCCAGCAGTTTAGGGGGGGCAGGTCTGAGCGAGCAGTACTTC.

This clonotype occurred a few times. V usage is TRBV6-6 and J usage is TRBJ2-3; D is unclear. The CDR3 totals 14 residues. The germline CDR1 and CDR2 sequences are MNHNY and SVGAGI (reference sequence). Trimming left V 7 bases short and J 0 bases short, with 11 bases between. CDR3 bases: TGTGCCAGCATGGCCCTCTCTAGCACAGATACGCAGTATTTT. Its protein product is CASMALSSTDTQYF.

The gene calls are TRBV19 and TRBJ1-5; 9 nucleotides align to TRBD1. In germline, CDR1 is LNHDA, CDR2 SQIVND (reference sequence). CDR3 size: 15 residues. V lost 5 bases to trimming and J lost 3 bases; unmatched junction nucleotides: 5. The CDR3 loop reads CASSQGTGYNQPQHF. The CDR3 bases are TGTGCCAGTAGTCAAGGGACAGGGTACAATCAGCCCCAGCATTTT. Variable domain in full (rest from reference TRBV19 and TRBJ1-5): DGGITQSPKYLFRKEGQNVTLSCEQNLNHDAMYWYRQDPGQGLRLIYYSQIVNDFQKGDIAEGYSVSREKKESFPLTVTSAQKNPTAFYLCASSQGTGYNQPQHFGDGTRLSIL.

This clonotype was counted between two and nine times. V usage is TRBV30 and J usage is TRBJ2-6, with D hard to call. Trimming took off 2 bases at V and 2 bases at J, with 7 bases between the two ends. The CDR3 runs to 14 residues. Germline assignment: CDR1 GTSNPN and CDR2 SVGIG (reference sequence). The DNA for the CDR3 is TGTGCCTGGAGTCCTTGGACTGGGGCCAACGTCCTGACTTTC. It yields the protein CAWSPWTGANVLTF.

This clonotype was recorded a few times. This chain connects TRBV20-1 to TRBJ2-7, with TRBD1 identical over 9 bases. The CDR3 contains 14 residues. Germline values: CDR1 DFQATT, CDR2 SNEGSKA (reference sequence). Trimming at V came to 4 bases and at J to 4 bases, leaving 8 bases not matched to a gene. CDR3 region: CSATTGTGKYEQYF. The CDR3 nucleotides read TGCAGTGCTACAACCGGGACAGGGAAGTACGAGCAGTACTTC.

This clonotype was seen at least ten times. CDR3: CASSPRLAGGPKGETQYF. The CDR3 bases are TGCGCCAGCAGCCCCCGACTAGCGGGAGGGCCTAAAGGAGAGACCCAGTACTTC. This chain joins TRBV5-1 and TRBJ2-5, with TRBD2 matching 14 bases. This CDR3 region has 18 residues. The V and J ends lost 4 bases and 4 bases, in that order; junction bases with no gene match: 12. Germline values: CDR1 SGHRS, CDR2 YFSETQ.

This clonotype has just a few counts. This sequence joins TRBV7-8 and TRBJ2-1, with TRBD2 matching over 7 bases. CDR1 is SGHVS, CDR2 FQNEAQ, per germline. The CDR3 covers 15 residues. V shed 5 bases, J shed 5 bases, and the junction held 9 bases outside the gene matches. CDR3 in DNA: TGTGCCAGCAGCGCCCGCGGGAGTTTCGACAATGAGCAGTTCTTC. Amino acids: CASSARGSFDNEQFF.

The table lists this clonotype with many counts. This chain uses TRBV20-1 with TRBJ1-5; D is undetermined. Trimming shortened V by 5 bases and J by 5 bases, and 10 bases separated the two germline ends. Germline assignment: CDR1 DFQATT and CDR2 SNEGSKA (reference sequence). The CDR3 runs 12 residues. DNA of the CDR3: TGCAGTGCTGCGGAGGCGGATCAGCCCCAGCATTTT. It codes for CSAAEADQPQHF.

This clonotype was observed a few times. The J gene is TRBJ1-2, the V gene TRBV12-3 or TRBV12-4, with D maybe TRBD1 (5 bases). The CDR3 runs 13 residues. Trimming shortened V by 5 bases and J by 1 base, and 8 bases separated the two germline ends. The CDR3 nucleotides are TGTGCCAGCAGTCACAGGAATAACTATGGCTACACCTTC. The encoded protein is CASSHRNNYGYTF.

This clonotype was picked up many times. DNA for the CDR3: TGTGCCAGCAGCTTACAGGGGGCCGCGACAGATACGCAGTATTTT. Translation gives CASSLQGAATDTQYF. The chain carries TRBV7-2 and TRBJ2-3; 8 bases line up with TRBD1. The V gene end was trimmed by 2 bases and the J gene end by 3 bases; junction bases not matched to a gene: 4. CDR1 and CDR2 (germline): SGHTA, FQGNSA. The CDR3 length is 15 residues.

This clonotype was observed many times. The chain combines TRBV20-1 with TRBJ2-2; 11 bases are a match to TRBD2. The germline V gene has CDR1 DFQATT and CDR2 SNEGSKA (reference sequence). The CDR3 spans 15 residues. Trimming took 5 bases from V and 6 from J; bases not matched to a gene: 8. CDR3 bases: TGCAGTGCTGGTGATAGCGGGAGGGCCCCCGGGGAGCTGTTTTTT. Protein product: CSAGDSGRAPGELFF.

The rearrangement joins TRBV6-2 or TRBV6-3 to TRBJ2-1; 7 bases match TRBD2. V lost 2 bases, J lost 4 bases, and 2 bases stayed unmatched. Germline V gene data show CDR1 as MNHEY and CDR2 as SVGEGT. CDR3 length: 14 amino acids. This CDR3 reads CASSYQRDYNEQFF. The CDR3 DNA is TGTGCCAGCAGTTACCAGCGGGATTACAATGAGCAGTTCTTC.

This clonotype has more than one count but fewer than ten. The rearrangement links TRBV20-1 to TRBJ2-1; 11 positions match TRBD2. The ends lost 2 bases at V and 9 bases at J; junction bases unmatched: 15. Germline loops: CDR1 DFQATT, CDR2 SNEGSKA (reference sequence). The CDR3 contains 17 residues. CDR3 in DNA: TGCAGTGCTAGATCCTCACTAGCGGGAGAATTATTGGGTGAGCAGTTCTTC. Protein sequence: CSARSSLAGELLGEQFF.

This clonotype was detected a few times. The chain joins TRBV6-2 or TRBV6-3 to TRBJ2-7, with TRBD2 as a possible D gene (6 bases). V lost 6 bases, J lost 11 bases, and 23 bases lay in between. The CDR3 totals 14 residues. In germline, CDR1 is MNHEY, CDR2 SVGEGT. The CDR3 region is CASSYTPSAGEEYF. CDR3 bases: TGTGCCAGCAGCTACACCCCGAGCGCCGGGGAGGAGTACTTC.

As concerns this clonotype: Being one base from a much bigger clone, this may be a read error. The chain uses TRBV7-9 and TRBJ2-2, with D possibly being TRBD2 (6 bases). With 5 bases removed from V and 0 bases from J, the gap between germline ends came to 19 bases. Germline CDR1 reads SEHNR; CDR2 reads FQNEAQ (reference sequence). CDR3 length: 18 residues. CDR3 DNA: TGTGCCAGCAGCCAATCTGGAGGGCCTAGCTCGAACACCGGGGAGCTGTTTTTT. It is translated as CASSQSGGPSSNTGELFF.